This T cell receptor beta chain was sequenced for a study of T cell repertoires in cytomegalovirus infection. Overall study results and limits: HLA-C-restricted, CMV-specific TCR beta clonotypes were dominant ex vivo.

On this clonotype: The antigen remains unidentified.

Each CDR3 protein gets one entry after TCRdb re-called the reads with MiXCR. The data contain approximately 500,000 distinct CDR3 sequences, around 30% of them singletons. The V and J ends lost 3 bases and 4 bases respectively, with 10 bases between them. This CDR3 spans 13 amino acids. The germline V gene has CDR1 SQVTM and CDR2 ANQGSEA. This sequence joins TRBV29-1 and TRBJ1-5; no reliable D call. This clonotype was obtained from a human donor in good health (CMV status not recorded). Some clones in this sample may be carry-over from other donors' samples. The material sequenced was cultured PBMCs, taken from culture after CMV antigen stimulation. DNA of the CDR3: TGCAGCGTTGACGCCGGACCGAATCAGCCCCAGCATTTT. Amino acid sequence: CSVDAGPNQPQHF.